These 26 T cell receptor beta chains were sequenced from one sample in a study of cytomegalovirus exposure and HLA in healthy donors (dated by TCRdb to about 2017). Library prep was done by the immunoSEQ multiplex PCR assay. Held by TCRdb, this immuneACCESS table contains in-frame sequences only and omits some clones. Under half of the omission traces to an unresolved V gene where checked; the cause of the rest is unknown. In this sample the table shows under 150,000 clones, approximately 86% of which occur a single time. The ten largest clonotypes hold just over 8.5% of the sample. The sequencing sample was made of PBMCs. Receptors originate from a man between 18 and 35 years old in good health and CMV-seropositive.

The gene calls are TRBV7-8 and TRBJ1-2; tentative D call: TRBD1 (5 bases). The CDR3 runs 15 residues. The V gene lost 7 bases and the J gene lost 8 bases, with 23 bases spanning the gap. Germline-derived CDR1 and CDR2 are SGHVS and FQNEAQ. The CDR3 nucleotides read TGTGCCAGCAACCCCGTTTGGGCCCCCGGGGGAGGCTACACCTTC. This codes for CASNPVWAPGGGYTF.

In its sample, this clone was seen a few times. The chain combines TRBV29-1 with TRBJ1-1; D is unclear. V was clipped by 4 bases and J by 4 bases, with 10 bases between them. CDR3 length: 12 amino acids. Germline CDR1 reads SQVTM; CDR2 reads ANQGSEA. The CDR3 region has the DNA TGCAGCGTTGGTAAGGAGTCCACTGAAGCTTTCTTT. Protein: CSVGKESTEAFF.

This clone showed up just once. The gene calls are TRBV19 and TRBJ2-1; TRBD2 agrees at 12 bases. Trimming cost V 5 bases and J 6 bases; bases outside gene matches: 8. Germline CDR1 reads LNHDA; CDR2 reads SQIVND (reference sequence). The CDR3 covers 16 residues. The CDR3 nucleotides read TGTGCCAGTAGTGATTTACTGACTAGCGGGGGCAATGAGCAGTTCTTC. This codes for CASSDLLTSGGNEQFF.

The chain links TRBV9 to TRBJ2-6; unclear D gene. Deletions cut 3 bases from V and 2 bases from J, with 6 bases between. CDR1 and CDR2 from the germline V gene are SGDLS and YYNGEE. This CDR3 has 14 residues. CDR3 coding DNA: TGTGCCAGCAGCGCACAAACTGGGGCCAACGTCCTGACTTTC. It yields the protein CASSAQTGANVLTF.

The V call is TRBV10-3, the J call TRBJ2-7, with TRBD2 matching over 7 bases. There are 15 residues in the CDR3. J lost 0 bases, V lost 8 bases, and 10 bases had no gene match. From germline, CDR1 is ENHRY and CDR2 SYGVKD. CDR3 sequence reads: CAIQKSGGGSYEQYF. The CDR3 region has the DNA TGTGCCATCCAGAAGAGTGGGGGGGGCTCCTACGAGCAGTACTTC.

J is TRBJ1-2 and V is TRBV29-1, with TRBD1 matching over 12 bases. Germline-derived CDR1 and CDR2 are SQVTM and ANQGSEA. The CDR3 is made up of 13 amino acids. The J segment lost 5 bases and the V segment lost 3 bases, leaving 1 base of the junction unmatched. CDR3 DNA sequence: TGCAGCGTTGAGGGACAGGGGGCTTATGGCTACACCTTC. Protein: CSVEGQGAYGYTF.

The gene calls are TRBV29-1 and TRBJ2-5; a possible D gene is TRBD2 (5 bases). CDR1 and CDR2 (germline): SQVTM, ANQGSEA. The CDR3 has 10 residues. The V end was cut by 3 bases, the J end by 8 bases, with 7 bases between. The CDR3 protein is CSVEEETQYF. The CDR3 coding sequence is TGCAGCGTTGAGGAGGAAACCCAGTACTTC.

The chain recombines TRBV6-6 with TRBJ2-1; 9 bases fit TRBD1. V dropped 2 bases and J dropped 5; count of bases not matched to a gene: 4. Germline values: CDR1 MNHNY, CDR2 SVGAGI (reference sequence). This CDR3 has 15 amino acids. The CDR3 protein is CASSYTGTGNNEQFF. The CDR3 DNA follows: TGTGCCAGCAGTTACACCGGGACAGGGAACAATGAGCAGTTCTTC.

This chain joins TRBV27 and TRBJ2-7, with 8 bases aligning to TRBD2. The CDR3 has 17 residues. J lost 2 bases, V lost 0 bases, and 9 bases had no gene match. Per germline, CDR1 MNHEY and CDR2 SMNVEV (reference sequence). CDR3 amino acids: CASSLSGRGGSAYEQYF. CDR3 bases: TGTGCCAGCAGTTTATCAGGCCGGGGGGGGTCAGCCTACGAGCAGTACTTC.

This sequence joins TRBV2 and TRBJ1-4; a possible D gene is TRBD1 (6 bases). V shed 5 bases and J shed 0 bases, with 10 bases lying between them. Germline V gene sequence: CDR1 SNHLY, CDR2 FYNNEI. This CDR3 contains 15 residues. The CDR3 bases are TGTGCCAGCAGTCCTACAGGGACAACTAATGAAAAACTGTTTTTT. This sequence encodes CASSPTGTTNEKLFF.

The CDR3 reads CSVVSVGEQYF. The DNA for the CDR3 is TGCAGCGTTGTCAGTGTTGGCGAGCAGTACTTC. The V gene is TRBV29-1, the J gene TRBJ2-7; D is undetermined. The germline V and J ends were trimmed by 4 bases and 6 bases, with 10 bases remaining between them. The CDR3 spans 11 residues. From germline, CDR1 is SQVTM and CDR2 ANQGSEA.

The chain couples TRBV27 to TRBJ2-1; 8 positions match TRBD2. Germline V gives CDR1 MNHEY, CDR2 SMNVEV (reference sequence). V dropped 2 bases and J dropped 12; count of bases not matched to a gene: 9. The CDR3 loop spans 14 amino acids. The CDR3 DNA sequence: TGTGCCAGCAGTTTAATATCGAGCGGGAGCGGGCAGTTCTTC. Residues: CASSLISSGSGQFF.

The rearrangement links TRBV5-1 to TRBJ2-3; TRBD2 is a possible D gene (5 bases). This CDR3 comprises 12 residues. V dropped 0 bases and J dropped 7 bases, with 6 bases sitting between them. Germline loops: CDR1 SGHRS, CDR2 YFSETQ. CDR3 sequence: CASSLDGNTQYF. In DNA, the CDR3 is TGCGCCAGCAGCTTGGACGGGAATACGCAGTATTTT.

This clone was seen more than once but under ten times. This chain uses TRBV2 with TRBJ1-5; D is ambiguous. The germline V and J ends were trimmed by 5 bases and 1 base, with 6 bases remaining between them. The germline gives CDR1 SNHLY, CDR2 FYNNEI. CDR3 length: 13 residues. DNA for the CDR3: TGTGCCAGCAGTTCACGGAGCAATCAGCCCCAGCATTTT. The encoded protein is CASSSRSNQPQHF.

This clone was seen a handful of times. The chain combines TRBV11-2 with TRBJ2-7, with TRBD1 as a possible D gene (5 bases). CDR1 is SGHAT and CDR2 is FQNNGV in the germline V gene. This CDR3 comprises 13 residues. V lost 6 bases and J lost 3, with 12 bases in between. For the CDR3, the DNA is TGTGCCAGCAGTACCGACAGAGTCTACGAGCAGTACTTC. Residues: CASSTDRVYEQYF.

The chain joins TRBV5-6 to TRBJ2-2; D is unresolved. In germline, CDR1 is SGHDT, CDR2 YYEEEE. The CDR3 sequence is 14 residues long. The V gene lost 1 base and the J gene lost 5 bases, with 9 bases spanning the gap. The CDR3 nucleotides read TGTGCCAGCAGCTTGTTTGGCCAGACCGGGGAGCTGTTTTTT. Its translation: CASSLFGQTGELFF.

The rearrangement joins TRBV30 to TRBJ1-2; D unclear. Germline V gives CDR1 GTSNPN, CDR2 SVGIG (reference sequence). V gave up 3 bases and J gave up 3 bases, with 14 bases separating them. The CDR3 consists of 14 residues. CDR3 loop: CAWRRGFPHYGYTF. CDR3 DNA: TGTGCCTGGAGAAGAGGGTTCCCCCACTATGGCTACACCTTC.

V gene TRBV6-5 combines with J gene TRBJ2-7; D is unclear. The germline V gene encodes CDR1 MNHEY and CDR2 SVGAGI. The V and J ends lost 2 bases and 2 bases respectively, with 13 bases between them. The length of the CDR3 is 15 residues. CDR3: CASSYTEYPAYEQYF. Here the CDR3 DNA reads TGTGCCAGCAGTTACACGGAGTACCCCGCCTACGAGCAGTACTTC.

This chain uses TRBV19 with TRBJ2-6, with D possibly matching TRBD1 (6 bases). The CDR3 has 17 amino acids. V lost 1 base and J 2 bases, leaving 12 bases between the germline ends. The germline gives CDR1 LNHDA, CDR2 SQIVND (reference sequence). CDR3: CASSIGQGSTGANVLTF. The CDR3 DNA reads TGTGCCAGTAGTATAGGGCAGGGGTCCACTGGGGCCAACGTCCTGACTTTC.

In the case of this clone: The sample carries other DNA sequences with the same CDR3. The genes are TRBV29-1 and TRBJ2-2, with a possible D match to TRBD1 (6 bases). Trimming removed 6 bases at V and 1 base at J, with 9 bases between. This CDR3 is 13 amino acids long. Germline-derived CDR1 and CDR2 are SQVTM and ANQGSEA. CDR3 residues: CSVNRVNTGELFF. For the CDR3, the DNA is TGCAGCGTAAACAGGGTGAACACCGGGGAGCTGTTTTTT.

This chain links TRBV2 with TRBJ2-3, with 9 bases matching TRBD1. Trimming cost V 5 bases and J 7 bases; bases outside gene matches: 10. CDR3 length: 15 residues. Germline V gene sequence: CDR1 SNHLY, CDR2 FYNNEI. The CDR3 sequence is CASSRTGGNSNTQYF. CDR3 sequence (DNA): TGTGCCAGCAGTCGCACAGGGGGCAATTCGAATACGCAGTATTTT.

Here the CDR3 reads CAWSRDSVVEQYF. The CDR3 DNA follows: TGTGCCTGGAGTCGGGACAGCGTAGTCGAGCAGTACTTC. The chain couples TRBV30 to TRBJ2-7; TRBD1 matches at 7 bases. Germline V lookup: CDR1 GTSNPN, CDR2 SVGIG (reference sequence). V gave up 2 bases and J gave up 6 bases; unmatched junction bases: 7. The length of the CDR3 is 13 residues.

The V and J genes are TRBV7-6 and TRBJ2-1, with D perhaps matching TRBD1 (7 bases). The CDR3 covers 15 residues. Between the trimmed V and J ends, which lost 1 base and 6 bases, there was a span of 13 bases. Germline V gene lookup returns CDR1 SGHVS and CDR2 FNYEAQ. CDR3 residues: CASSLVGQGGNEQFF. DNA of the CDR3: TGTGCCAGCAGCTTAGTCGGGCAGGGGGGCAATGAGCAGTTCTTC.

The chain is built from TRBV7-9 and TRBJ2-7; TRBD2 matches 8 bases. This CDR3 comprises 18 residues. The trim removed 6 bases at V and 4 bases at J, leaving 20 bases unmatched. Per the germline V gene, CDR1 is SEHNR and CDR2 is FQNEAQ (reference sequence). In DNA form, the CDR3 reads TGTGCCAGCAGTCCCCCCTTTAGGGCGGCGGGAGGCCAATACGAGCAGTACTTC. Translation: CASSPPFRAAGGQYEQYF.

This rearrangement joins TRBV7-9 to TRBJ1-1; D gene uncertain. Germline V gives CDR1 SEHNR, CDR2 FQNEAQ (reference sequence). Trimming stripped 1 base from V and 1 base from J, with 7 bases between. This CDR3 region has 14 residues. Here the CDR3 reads CASSLVSPNTEAFF. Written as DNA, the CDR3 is TGTGCCAGCAGCTTAGTATCTCCGAACACTGAAGCTTTCTTT. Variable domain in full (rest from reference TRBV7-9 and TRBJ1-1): DTGVSQNPRHKITKRGQNVTFRCDPISEHNRLYWYRQTLGQGPEFLTYFQNEAQLEKSRLLSDRFSAERPKGSFSTLEIQRTEQGDSAMYLCASSLVSPNTEAFFGQGTRLTVV.

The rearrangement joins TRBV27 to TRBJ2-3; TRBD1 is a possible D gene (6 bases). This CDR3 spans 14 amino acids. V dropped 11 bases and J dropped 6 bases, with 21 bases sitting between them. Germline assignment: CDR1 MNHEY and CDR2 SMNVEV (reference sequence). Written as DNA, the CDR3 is TGTGCCTCCAGGGTCCAGGGGTCATTCGATACGCAGTATTTT. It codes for CASRVQGSFDTQYF.